A single sample is the source of the 2 T cell receptor beta chains below, sequenced in a study of blood T cells in healthy people across ages. For the second PCR, which ran for 7 to 11 cycles, a sample-barcoded 5' primer and a J-beta primer mix were used. TCRdb independently ran MiXCR on the 5' RACE reads; one entry per CDR3 protein. The sample lists roughly 800,000 distinct CDR3 sequences, 55% to 75% seen once, with about 20% in the top ten. Sequencing used blood. All receptors derive from a man aged 25-40 years in good health.

The chain uses TRBV28 and TRBJ2-5; D might be TRBD2 (6 bases). Trimming took 9 bases from V and 1 from J, leaving 15 bases between them. CDR3 length equals 14 residues. Germline CDR1 and CDR2: MDHEN and SYDVKM. CDR3 sequence reads: CASTGEGFQETQYF. CDR3 DNA: TGTGCCAGTACGGGAGAGGGGTTCCAAGAGACCCAGTACTTC.

This rearrangement joins TRBV20-1 to TRBJ2-7; possible D gene TRBD1, 5 bases. In germline, CDR1 is DFQATT, CDR2 SNEGSKA (reference sequence). V lost 2 bases, J lost 3 bases, and 11 bases lay in between. The CDR3 is made up of 13 amino acids. The DNA for the CDR3 is TGCAGTGCTAGAATTCAGGGCCTCTACGAGCAGTACTTC. Its protein is CSARIQGLYEQYF.